The rows below give T cell receptor beta chains drawn from one sample of a study of T-cell reconstitution after alpha-beta-depleted transplantation in children. One entry per CDR3 protein, called by TCRdb with MiXCR from the PCR reads. The sample shows 210,000 or so distinct CDR3 sequences, approximately 9.5% of them seen only once. The sample here was PBMCs from the stem cell graft donor, taken from the stem cell graft. These receptor sequences come from a human donor who donated a stem cell graft to a child with acute lymphoblastic leukemia. The CDR3 runs from the conserved cysteine through the conserved F or W. Each record gives: CDR3 protein, V gene, D gene, J gene. The D gene is left open where the match is weak.

CSAARADTEAFF	TRBV20-1	.	TRBJ1-1
CASSYARVSGYTF	TRBV6-5	.	TRBJ1-2
CASSWDRRYEQYF	TRBV5-1	.	TRBJ2-7
CASSPERDTQYF	TRBV18	.	TRBJ2-3
CASSPQDRAMNTEAFF	TRBV18	TRBD1	TRBJ1-1
CASSQVEKAPVAFF	TRBV4-1	.	TRBJ1-1
CASSRDSLQETQYF	TRBV7-2	TRBD1	TRBJ2-5
CASSQSGSNQPQHF	TRBV14	.	TRBJ1-5
CAISEGTAPDTQYF	TRBV10-3	TRBD1	TRBJ2-3
CASDLTDTQYF	TRBV6-1	.	TRBJ2-3
CASSQEVAWVNTEAFF	TRBV4-2	.	TRBJ1-1
CASSVAPNTGTRFETYEQYF	TRBV9	TRBD2	TRBJ2-7
CSARDSEEEITQYF	TRBV20-1	.	TRBJ2-5
CASSLTGLGEKLFF	TRBV5-5	.	TRBJ1-4
CASGTINTGELFF	TRBV27	TRBD2	TRBJ2-2
CASSESGETQYF	TRBV7-9	.	TRBJ2-5
CASSAPTGNNSPLHF	TRBV19	TRBD1	TRBJ1-6
CASSLASGLSPNEQFF	TRBV7-9	.	TRBJ2-1
CASRPAQETQYF	TRBV10-2	.	TRBJ2-5
CASSLVSEQNTEAFF	TRBV5-1	.	TRBJ1-1
CASSLVSNQPQHF	TRBV7-9	.	TRBJ1-5
CASKDGRNEKLFF	TRBV2	.	TRBJ1-4
CASSDEGGGVYNEQFF	TRBV25-1	.	TRBJ2-1